This T cell receptor (beta chain) is from a study of T cells in Graves' hyperthyroidism and ophthalmopathy. Study findings and constraints: The model forecast ophthalmopathy, anticipating it by a median roughly 6.3 months before onset. Among thyroid clonotypes expanded above 0.001, most also appeared in blood.

TCR beta CDR3 regions were amplified from RNA. First-round RT-PCR with HTBI primers amplified the TCR CDR3 region. TCRdb analysed the multiplex PCR reads with MiXCR anew, one entry per CDR3 protein. The sample shows about 290,000 distinct CDR3 sequences, around 16% of them seen only once. The definition of stable Graves' hyperthyroidism was no ophthalmopathy progression within 18 months. Patients showing uncontrolled infection, other autoimmune disease, pregnancy or lactation were ineligible. Germline V lookup: CDR1 MDHEN, CDR2 SYDVKM. V was pared by 7 bases and J by 2 bases, with 6 bases of the junction left unmatched. There are 14 residues in the CDR3. This clonotype came up many times. The antigen remains unidentified.

V usage is TRBV28 and J usage is TRBJ1-1, with 8 bases matching TRBD1. Sequencing was done on a sample of blood. The TCR sequence derives from a man younger than 45 with Graves' hyperthyroidism. The CDR3 reads CASNKDRANTEAFF. Here the CDR3 DNA reads TGTGCCAGCAACAAGGACAGGGCTAACACTGAAGCTTTCTTT.